This T cell receptor beta chain emerged from a study of T cell clonotyping in hematopoietic cell transplantation. Background on the study: Recipient blood drawn about 28 days pretransplant and days 30, 100, 180 after.

General study findings and limits: Few recipient clonotypes overlapped donors; over 95% were de novo at given depth. No sorting was done, leaving CD4 and CD8 contributions mixed.

Sequencing used immunoSEQ multiplex PCR; TCRdb keeps in-frame clones, though not all of them. The top ten hold over 7.5% of the sample, which has 13,000 to 15,000 clones, around 62% seen once. To note about this clone: Its antigen is unidentified.

Sequencing was performed on PBMCs. The receptor's source is a human donor who either received an allogeneic hematopoietic cell transplant for a myeloid malignancy or was a related donor (not recorded which). Some clones in this sample may be carry-over from other donors' samples.

As DNA, the CDR3 is TGTGCCAGCGCCACTGGGGCGGGAAGCAATCAGCCCCAGCATTTT. Its translation: CASATGAGSNQPQHF. The chain combines TRBV6-5 with TRBJ1-5, with D possibly matching TRBD1 (5 bases). This CDR3 region has 15 residues. Deletions cut 8 bases from V and 1 base from J, with 15 bases between. The V gene's germline CDR1 is MNHEY and CDR2 SVGAGI.